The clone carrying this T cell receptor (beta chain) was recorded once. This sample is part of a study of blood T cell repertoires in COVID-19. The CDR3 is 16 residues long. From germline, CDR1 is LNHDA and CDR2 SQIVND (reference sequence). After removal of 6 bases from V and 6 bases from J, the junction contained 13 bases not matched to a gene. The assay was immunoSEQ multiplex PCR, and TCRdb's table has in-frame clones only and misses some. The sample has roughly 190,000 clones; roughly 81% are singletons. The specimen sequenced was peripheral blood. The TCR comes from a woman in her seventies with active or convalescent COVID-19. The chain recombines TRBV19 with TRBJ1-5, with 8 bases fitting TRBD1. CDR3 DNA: TGTGCCAGTAGACCAACCGACAGGGGAGTCAGTCAGCCCCAGCATTTT. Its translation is CASRPTDRGVSQPQHF.